This T cell receptor beta chain was recorded in a study of blood T cell repertoires in COVID-19. Across the whole study: Italy, Spain and the United States were the sources of the convalescent and acute COVID-19 samples. T cells, B-cell-depleted T cells, or PBMCs supplied cDNA or gDNA.

Looked up from germline, CDR1 is SGHTA and CDR2 is FQGNSA. CDR3 length: 14 residues. Deletions cut 2 bases from V and 9 bases from J, with 14 bases between. Repertoires were generated with immunoSEQ multiplex PCR, while TCRdb's copy carries only in-frame clones and drops some. Seen here are over 250,000 clones, approximately 85% observed once, and the top ten hold about 5.1%. This sequence joins TRBV7-2 and TRBJ1-5; D might be TRBD1 (5 bases). Sequencing was performed on peripheral blood. The sequence came from a man between 45 and 60 years old with active or convalescent COVID-19. The CDR3 bases are TGTGCCAGCAGCTTAAATCTAGGCGGGGGGCCCCAGCATTTT. Protein product: CASSLNLGGGPQHF.